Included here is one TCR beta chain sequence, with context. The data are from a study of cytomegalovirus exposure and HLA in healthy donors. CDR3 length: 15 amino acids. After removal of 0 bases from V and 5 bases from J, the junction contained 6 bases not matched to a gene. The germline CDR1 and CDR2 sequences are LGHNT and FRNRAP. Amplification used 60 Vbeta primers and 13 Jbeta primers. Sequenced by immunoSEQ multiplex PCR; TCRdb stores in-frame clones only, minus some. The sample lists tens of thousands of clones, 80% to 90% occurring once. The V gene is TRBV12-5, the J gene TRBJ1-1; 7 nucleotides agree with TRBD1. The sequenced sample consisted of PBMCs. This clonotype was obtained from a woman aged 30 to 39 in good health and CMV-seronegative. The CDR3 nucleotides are TGTGCTAGTGGTTTGGTCAAGGGGGCATATACTGAAGCTTTCTTT. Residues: CASGLVKGAYTEAFF. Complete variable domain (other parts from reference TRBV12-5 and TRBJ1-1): DARVTQTPRHKVTEMGQEVTMRCQPILGHNTVFWYRQTMMQGLELLAYFRNRAPLDDSGMPKDRFSAEMPDATLATLKIQPSEPRDSAVYFCASGLVKGAYTEAFFGQGTRLTVV.